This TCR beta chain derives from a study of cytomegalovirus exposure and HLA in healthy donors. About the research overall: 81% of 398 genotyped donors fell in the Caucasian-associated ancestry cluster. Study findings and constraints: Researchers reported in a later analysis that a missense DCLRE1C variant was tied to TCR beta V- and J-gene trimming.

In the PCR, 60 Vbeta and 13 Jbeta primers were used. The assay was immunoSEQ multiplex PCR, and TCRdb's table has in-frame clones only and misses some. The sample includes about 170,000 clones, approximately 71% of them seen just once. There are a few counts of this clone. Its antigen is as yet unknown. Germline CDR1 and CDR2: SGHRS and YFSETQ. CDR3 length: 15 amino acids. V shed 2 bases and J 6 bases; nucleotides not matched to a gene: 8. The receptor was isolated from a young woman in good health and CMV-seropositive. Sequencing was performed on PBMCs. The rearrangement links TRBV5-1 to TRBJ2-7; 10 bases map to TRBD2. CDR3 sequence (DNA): TGCGCCAGCAGCTTACTAGCGGGGACCCCTTCCGAGCAGTACTTC. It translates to CASSLLAGTPSEQYF.